The T cell receptor beta chain described here comes from a study of a mutant IDH1 vaccine in newly diagnosed glioma. Overall study context: Patients came in for eight vaccinations, in weeks 1, 3, 5, 7, 11, 15, 19 and 23. Vaccination began 4-6 weeks post radiotherapy alone, or with temozolomide cycles. Whole-study results and caveats: Any relationship between pseudoprogression and changes in top peripheral T cell clonotypes seemed absent.

Specified time point: week 23, last vaccination. Each dose delivered 300 ug of mutant IDH1 20-mer peptide subcutaneously with imiquimod. Astrocytomas found in donors were new, WHO grade 3 or 4, IDH1-mutant and ATRX-lost. Clones were sequenced by immunoSEQ multiplex PCR, and TCRdb holds only the in-frame ones, with some missing. The sample includes approximately 62,000 clones, around 83% of them seen just once. Germline V CDR1 and CDR2: MNHEY, SMNVEV (reference sequence). The CDR3 runs 15 residues. On this clone: Its target is not known. At one boundary the junction diverges from the germline segment, which might be a read error.

This TCR was sampled from a man aged 30 to 45 with glioma. The sequenced sample was PBMCs, obtained from a glioma patient whose treatment included an IDH1 peptide vaccine. The rearrangement uses TRBV27 and TRBJ2-3; D tentatively reads TRBD1 or TRBD2 (6 bases each). The CDR3 region is CAGSLRGLDTDTQYF. The CDR3 nucleotides are TGTGCCGGCAGTTTACGGGGGCTTGACACAGATACGCAGTATTTT.